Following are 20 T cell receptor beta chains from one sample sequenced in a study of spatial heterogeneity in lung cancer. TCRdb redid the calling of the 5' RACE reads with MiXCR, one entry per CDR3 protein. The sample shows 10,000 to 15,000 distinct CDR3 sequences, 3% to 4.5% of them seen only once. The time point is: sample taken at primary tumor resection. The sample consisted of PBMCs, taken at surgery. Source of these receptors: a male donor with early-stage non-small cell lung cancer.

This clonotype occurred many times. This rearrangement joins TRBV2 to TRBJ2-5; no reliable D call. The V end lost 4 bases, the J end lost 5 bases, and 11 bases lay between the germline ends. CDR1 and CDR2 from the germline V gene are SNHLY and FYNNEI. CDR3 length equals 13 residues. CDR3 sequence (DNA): TGTGCCAGCAGTGTCTCGCTGGGGGAGACCCAGTACTTC. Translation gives CASSVSLGETQYF.

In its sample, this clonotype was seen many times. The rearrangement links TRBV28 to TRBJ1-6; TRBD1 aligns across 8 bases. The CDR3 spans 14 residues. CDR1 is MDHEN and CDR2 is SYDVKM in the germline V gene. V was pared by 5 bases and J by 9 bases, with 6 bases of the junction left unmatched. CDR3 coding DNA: TGTGCCAGCAGTCCCGGACAGGGAGGTTCACCCCTCCACTTT. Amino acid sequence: CASSPGQGGSPLHF.

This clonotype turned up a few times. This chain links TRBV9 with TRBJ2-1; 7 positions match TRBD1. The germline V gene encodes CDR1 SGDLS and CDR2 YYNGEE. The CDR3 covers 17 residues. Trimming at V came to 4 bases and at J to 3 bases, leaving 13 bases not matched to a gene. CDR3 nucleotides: TGTGCCAGCAGCCCCGGTGGTACGGGACAGATCTACAATGAGCAGTTCTTC. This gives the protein CASSPGGTGQIYNEQFF.

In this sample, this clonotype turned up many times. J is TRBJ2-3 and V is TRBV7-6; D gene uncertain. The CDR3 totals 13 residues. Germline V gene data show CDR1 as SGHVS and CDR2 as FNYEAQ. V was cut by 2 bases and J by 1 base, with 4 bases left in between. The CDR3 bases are TGTGCCAGCAGCTTATCGGGCACAGATACGCAGTATTTT. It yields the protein CASSLSGTDTQYF.

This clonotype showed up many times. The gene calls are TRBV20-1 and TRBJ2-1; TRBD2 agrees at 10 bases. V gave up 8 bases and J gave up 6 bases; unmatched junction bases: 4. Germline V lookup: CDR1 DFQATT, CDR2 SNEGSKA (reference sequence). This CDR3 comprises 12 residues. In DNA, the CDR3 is TGCAGTCGAAGCGGGAGGGGCAATGAGCAGTTCTTC. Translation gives CSRSGRGNEQFF.

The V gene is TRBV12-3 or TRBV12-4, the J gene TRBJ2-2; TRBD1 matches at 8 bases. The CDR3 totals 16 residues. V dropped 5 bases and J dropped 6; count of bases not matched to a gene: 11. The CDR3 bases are TGTGCCAGCAGTAGGGGACAGGAAAATGGGGCCGGGGAGCTGTTTTTT. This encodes CASSRGQENGAGELFF.

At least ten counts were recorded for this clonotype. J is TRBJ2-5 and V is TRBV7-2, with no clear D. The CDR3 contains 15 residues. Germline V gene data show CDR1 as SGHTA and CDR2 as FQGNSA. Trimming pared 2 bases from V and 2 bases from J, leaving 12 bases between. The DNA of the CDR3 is TGTGCCAGCAGCTTACCCCCGGGCTATCAAGAGACCCAGTACTTC. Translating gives CASSLPPGYQETQYF.

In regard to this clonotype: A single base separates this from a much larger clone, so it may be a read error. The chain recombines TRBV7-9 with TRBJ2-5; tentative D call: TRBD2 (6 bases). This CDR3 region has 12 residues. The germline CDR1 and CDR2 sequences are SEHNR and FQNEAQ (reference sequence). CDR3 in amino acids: CACSPAGRTQYF. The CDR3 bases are TGTGCCTGCAGCCCAGCGGGTCGGACCCAGTACTTC.

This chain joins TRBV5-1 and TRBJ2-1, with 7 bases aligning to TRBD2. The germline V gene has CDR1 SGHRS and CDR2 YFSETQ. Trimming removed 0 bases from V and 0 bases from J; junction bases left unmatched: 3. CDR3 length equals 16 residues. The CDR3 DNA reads TGCGCCAGCAGCTTGGGTAGCGGGTACTCCTACAATGAGCAGTTCTTC. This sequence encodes CASSLGSGYSYNEQFF.

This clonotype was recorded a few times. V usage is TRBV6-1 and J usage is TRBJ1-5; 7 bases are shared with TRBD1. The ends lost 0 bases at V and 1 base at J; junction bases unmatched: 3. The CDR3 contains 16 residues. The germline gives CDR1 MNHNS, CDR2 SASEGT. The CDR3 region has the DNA TGTGCCAGCAGTGAAGCTTGGGACAGAAGCAATCAGCCCCAGCATTTT. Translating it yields CASSEAWDRSNQPQHF.

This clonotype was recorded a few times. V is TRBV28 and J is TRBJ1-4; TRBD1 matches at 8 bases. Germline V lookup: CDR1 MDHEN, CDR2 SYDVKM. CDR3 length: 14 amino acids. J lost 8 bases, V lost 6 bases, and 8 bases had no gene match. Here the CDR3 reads CASSSGGLEEKLFF. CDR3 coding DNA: TGTGCCAGCAGCTCAGGGGGCTTGGAAGAAAAACTGTTTTTT.

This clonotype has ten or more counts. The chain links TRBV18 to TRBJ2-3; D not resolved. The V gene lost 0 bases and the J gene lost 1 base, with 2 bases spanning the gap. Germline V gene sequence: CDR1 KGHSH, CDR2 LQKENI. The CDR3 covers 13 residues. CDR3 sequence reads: CASSPPGTDTQYF. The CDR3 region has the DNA TGTGCCAGCTCACCACCGGGCACAGATACGCAGTATTTT.

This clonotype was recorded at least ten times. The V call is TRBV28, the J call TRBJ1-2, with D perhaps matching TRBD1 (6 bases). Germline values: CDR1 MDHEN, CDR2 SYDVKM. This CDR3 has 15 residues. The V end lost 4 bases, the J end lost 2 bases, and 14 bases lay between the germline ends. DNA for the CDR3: TGTGCCAGCAGTTCCCCCCAGGGGCTGAACTATGGCTACACCTTC. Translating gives CASSSPQGLNYGYTF.

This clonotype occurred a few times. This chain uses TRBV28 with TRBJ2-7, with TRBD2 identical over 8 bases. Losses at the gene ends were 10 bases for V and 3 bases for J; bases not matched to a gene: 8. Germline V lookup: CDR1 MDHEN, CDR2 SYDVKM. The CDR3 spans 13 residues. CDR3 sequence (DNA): TGTGCCACCACCGGGGGGGCTCTCTACGAGCAGTACTTC. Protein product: CATTGGALYEQYF.

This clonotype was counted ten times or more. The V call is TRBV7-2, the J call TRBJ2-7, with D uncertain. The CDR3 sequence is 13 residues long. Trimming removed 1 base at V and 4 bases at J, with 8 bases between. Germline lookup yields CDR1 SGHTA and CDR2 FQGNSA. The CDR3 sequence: CASSLGVIYEQYF. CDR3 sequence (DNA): TGTGCCAGCAGCTTAGGCGTAATATACGAGCAGTACTTC.

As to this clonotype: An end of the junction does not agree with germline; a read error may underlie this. CDR3 DNA: TGCGCCAGCAGCCAAGCGCTGGGGACTAGAACAGATACGCAGTATTTC. Translation gives CASSQALGTRTDTQYF. The V call is TRBV4-1, the J call TRBJ2-3, with 8 bases that match TRBD2. CDR1 MGHRA and CDR2 YSYEKL come from the germline V gene. This CDR3 is built from 16 residues.

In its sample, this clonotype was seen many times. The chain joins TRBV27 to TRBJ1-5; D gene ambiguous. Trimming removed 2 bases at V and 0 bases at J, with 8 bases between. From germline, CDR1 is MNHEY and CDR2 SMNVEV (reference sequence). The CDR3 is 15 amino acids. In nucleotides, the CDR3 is TGTGCCAGCAGTTTAGCGGGCGATAGCAATCAGCCCCAGCATTTT. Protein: CASSLAGDSNQPQHF.

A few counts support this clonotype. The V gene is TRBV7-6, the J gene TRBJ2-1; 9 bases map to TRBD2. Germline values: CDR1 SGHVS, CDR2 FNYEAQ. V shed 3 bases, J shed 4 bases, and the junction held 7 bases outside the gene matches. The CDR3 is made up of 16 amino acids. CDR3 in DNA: TGTGCCAGCAGCTTGACGGGGCTAGCGGGGTACAATGAGCAGTTCTTC. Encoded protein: CASSLTGLAGYNEQFF.

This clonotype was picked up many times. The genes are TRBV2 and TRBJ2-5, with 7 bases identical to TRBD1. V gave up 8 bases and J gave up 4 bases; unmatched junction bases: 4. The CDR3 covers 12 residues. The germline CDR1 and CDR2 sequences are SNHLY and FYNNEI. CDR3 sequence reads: CASATGRETQYF. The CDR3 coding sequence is TGTGCCAGCGCGACAGGGCGAGAGACCCAGTACTTC.

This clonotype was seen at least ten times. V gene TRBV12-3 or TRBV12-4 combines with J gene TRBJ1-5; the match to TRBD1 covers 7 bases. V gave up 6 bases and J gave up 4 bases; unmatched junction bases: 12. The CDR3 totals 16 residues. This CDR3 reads CASSPGGTVLNQPQHF. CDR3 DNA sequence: TGTGCCAGCAGCCCAGGCGGGACAGTTCTTAATCAGCCCCAGCATTTT.